What follows describes a single TCR beta chain. The antigen is not known. The data stem from a study of identical twins. Study-wide findings and caveats: Beta clonotypes that were abundant in cord blood contained fewer insertions, a pattern absent from memory repertoires.

Per germline, CDR1 MGHRA and CDR2 YSYEKL. The CDR3 is 17 residues long. Trimming cost V 1 base and J 4 bases; bases outside gene matches: 10. It was template switching that added a universal primer site, and there were unique molecular identifiers on the cDNA. TCRdb ran MiXCR on the 5' RACE reads and lists one entry per CDR3 protein. Counted here are roughly 1.6 million distinct CDR3 sequences, under 35% occurring once; the ten biggest clones make up about 0.27%. The sample was cord blood. The clonotype comes from a newborn girl in good health. The chain uses TRBV4-1 and TRBJ1-5, with 7 bases identical to TRBD1. CDR3 sequence (DNA): TGCGCCAGCAGCCAAGTTGTAGGGGGCTCGGCTAATCAGCCCCAGCATTTT. This codes for CASSQVVGGSANQPQHF.